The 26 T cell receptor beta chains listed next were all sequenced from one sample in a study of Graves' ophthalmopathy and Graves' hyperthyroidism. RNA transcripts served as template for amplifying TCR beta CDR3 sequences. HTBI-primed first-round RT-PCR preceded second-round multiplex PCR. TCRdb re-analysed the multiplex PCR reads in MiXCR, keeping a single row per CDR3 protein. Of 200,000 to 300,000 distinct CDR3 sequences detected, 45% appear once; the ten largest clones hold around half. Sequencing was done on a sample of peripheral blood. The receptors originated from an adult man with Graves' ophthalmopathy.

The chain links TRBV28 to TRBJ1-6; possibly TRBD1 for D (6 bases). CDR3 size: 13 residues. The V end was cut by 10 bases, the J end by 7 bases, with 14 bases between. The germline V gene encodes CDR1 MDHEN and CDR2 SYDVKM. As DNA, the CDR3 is TGTGCCACCACCGAGGGGGGAAATTCACCCCTCCACTTT. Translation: CATTEGGNSPLHF.

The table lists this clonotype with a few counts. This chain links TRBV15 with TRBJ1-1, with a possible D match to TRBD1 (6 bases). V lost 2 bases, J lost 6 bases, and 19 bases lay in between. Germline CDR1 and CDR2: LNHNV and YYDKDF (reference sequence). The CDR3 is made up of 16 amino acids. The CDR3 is CATSRTLGGPGPEAFF. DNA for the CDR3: TGTGCCACCAGCAGAACCTTGGGGGGGCCGGGGCCTGAAGCTTTCTTT.

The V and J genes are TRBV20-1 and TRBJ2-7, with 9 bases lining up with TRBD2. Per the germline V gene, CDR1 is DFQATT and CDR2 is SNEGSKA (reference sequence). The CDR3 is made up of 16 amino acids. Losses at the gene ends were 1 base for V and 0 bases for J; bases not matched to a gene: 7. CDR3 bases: TGCAGTGCTAGAGTTCCTAGCGGGGCCAGCTCCTACGAGCAGTACTTC. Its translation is CSARVPSGASSYEQYF.

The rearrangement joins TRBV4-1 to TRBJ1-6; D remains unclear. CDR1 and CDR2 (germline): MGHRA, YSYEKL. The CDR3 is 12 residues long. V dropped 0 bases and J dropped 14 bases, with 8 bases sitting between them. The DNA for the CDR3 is TGCGCCAGCAGCCAAGATGGGGAGACCCTCCACTTT. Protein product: CASSQDGETLHF.

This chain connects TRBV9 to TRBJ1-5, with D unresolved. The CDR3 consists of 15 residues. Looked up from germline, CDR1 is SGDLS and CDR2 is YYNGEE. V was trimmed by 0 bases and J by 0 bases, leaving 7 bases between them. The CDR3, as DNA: TGTGCCAGCAGCGTAGAAGGGCATAGCAATCAGCCCCAGCATTTT. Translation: CASSVEGHSNQPQHF.

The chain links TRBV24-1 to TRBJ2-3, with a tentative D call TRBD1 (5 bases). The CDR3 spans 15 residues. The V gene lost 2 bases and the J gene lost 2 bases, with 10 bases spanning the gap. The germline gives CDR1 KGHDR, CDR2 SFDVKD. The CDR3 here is CATSDSRTNTDTQYF. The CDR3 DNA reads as TGTGCCACCAGTGATTCTAGGACAAACACAGATACGCAGTATTTT.

The CDR3 loop reads CASSVDRGTEAFF. The CDR3 nucleotides read TGTGCCAGCAGCGTTGACAGAGGCACTGAAGCTTTCTTT. This chain links TRBV2 with TRBJ1-1; D is perhaps TRBD1 (5 bases). Germline CDR1 SNHLY, CDR2 FYNNEI. The CDR3 runs to 13 residues. The V and J ends lost 6 bases and 4 bases respectively, with 12 bases between them. Full variable domain (missing parts from reference TRBV2 and TRBJ1-1): EPEVTQTPSHQVTQMGQEVILRCVPISNHLYFYWYRQILGQKVEFLVSFYNNEISEKSEIFDDQFSVERPDGSNFTLKIRSTKLEDSAMYFCASSVDRGTEAFFGQGTRLTVV.

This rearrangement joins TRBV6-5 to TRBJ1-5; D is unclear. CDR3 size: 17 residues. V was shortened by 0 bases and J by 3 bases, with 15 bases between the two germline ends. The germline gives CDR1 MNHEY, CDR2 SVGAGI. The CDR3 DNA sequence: TGTGCCAGCAGTTACTCGGCGGAGGGTCCCTTCAATCAGCCCCAGCATTTT. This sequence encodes CASSYSAEGPFNQPQHF.

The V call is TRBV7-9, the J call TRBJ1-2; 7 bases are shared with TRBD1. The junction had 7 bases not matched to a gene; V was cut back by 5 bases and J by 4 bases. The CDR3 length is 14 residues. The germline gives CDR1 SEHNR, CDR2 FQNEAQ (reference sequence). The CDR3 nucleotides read TGTGCCAGCAGCCCGGAGGGACAGAGCTATGGCTACACCTTC. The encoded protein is CASSPEGQSYGYTF.

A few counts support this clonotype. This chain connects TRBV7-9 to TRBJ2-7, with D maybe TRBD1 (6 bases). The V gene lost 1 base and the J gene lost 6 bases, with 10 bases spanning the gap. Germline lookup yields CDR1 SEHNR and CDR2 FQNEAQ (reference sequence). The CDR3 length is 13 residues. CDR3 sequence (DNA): TGTGCCAGCAGCTTAGGACAGGCTAGCGAGCAGTACTTC. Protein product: CASSLGQASEQYF.

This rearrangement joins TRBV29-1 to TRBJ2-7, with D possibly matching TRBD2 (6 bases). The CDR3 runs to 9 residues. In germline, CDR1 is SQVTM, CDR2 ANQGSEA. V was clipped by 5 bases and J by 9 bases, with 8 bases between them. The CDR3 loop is CSVSSGQYF. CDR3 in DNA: TGCAGCGTTAGTAGCGGGCAGTACTTC.

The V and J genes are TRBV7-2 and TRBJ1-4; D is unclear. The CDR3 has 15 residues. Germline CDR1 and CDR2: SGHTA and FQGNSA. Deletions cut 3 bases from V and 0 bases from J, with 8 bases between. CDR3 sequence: CASSFQVATNEKLFF. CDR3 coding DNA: TGTGCCAGCAGCTTCCAAGTTGCAACTAATGAAAAACTGTTTTTT.

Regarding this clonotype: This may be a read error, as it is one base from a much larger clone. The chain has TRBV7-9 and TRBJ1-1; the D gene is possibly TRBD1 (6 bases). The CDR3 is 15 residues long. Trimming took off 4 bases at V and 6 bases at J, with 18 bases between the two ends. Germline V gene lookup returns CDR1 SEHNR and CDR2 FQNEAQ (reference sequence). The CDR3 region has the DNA TGTGCCAGCAGCTCGAGGAGGGGGGGAGACGCTGAAGCTTTCTTT. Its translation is CASSSRRGGDAEAFF.

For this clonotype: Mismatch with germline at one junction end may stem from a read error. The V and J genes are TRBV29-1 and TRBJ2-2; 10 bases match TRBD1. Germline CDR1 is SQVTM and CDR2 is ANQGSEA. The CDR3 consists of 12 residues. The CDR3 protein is CSVTGGNGKLFF. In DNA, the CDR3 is TGCAGCGTGACAGGGGGCAACGGGAAGCTGTTTTTT.

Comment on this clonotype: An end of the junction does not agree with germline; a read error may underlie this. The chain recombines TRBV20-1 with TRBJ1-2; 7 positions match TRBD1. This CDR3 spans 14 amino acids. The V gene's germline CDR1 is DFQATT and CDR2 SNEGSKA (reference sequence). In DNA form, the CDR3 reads TGCAGTGCTAGACCACAGGGGACGGTATTAGGCTACACTTTC. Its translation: CSARPQGTVLGYTF.

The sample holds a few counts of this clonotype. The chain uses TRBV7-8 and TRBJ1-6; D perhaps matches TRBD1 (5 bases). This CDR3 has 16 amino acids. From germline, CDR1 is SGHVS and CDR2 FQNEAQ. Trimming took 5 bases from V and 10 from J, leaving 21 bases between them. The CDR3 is CASSPPSQGVGSPLHF. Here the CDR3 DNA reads TGTGCCAGCAGCCCCCCGAGTCAAGGGGTTGGGTCACCCCTCCACTTT.

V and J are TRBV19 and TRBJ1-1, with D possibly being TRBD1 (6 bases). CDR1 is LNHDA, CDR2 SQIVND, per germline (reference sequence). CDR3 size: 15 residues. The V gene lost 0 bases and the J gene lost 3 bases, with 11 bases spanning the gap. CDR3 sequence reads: CASSIEGGRDTEAFF. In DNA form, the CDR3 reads TGTGCCAGTAGTATAGAAGGGGGAAGGGACACTGAAGCTTTCTTT.

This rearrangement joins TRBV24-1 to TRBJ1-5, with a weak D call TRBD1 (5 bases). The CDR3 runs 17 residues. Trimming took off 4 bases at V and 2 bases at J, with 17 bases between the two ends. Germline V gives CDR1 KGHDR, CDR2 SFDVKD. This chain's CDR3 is CATSEGVSNAGNQPQHF. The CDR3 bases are TGTGCCACCAGTGAAGGGGTTAGTAACGCGGGCAATCAGCCCCAGCATTTT.

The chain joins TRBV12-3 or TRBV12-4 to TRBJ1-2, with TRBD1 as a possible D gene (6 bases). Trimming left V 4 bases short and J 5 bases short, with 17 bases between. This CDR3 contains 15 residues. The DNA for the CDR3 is TGTGCCAGCAGTTCCCCATCCAGGGGAAAGTATGGCTACACCTTC. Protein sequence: CASSSPSRGKYGYTF.

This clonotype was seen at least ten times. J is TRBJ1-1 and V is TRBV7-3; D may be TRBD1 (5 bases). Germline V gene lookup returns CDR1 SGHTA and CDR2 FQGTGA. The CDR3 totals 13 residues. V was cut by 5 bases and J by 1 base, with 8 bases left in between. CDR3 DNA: TGTGCCAGCAGCGTACAGGAGAACACTGAAGCTTTCTTT. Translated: CASSVQENTEAFF. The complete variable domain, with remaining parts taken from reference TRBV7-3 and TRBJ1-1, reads GAGVSQTPSNKVTEKGKYVELRCDPISGHTALYWYRQSLGQGPEFLIYFQGTGAADDSGLPNDRFFAVRPEGSVSTLKIQRTERGDSAVYLCASSVQENTEAFFGQGTRLTVV.

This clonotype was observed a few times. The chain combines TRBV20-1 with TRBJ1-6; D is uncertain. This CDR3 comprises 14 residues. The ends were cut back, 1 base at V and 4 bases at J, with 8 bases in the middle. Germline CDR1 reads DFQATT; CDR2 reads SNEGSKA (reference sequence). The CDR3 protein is CSARGGPYNSPLHF. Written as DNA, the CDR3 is TGCAGTGCTAGAGGAGGGCCATATAATTCACCCCTCCACTTT.

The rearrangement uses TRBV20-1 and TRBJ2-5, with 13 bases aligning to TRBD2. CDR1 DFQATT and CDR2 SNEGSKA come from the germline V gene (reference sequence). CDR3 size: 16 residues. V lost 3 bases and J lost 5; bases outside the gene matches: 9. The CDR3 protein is CSASGRTSGRRETQYF. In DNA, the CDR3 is TGCAGTGCTAGCGGAAGGACTAGCGGGAGACGGGAGACCCAGTACTTC.

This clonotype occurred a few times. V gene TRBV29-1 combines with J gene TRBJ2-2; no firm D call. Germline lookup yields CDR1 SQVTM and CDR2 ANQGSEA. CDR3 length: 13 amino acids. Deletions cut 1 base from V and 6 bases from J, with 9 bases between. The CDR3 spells CSVEVAIAGELFF. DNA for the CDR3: TGCAGCGTTGAAGTGGCGATCGCCGGGGAGCTGTTTTTT.

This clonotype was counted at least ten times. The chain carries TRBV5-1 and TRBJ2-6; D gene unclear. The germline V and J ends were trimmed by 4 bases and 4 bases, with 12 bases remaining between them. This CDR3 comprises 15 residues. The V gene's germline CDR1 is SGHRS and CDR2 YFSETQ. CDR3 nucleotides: TGCGCCAGCAGCCAAGCCGGGCTCGGGGCCAACGTCCTGACTTTC. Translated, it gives CASSQAGLGANVLTF. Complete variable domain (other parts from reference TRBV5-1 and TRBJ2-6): KAGVTQTPRYLIKTRGQQVTLSCSPISGHRSVSWYQQTPGQGLQFLFEYFSETQRNKGNFPGRFSGRQFSNSRSEMNVSTLELGDSALYLCASSQAGLGANVLTFGAGSRLTVL.

CDR3 in amino acids: CSVPLAGGPETQYF. The CDR3 DNA sequence: TGCAGCGTTCCGCTAGCGGGGGGACCGGAGACCCAGTACTTC. The V call is TRBV29-1, the J call TRBJ2-5, with TRBD2 matching over 11 bases. CDR1 is SQVTM and CDR2 is ANQGSEA in the germline V gene. Germline trimming cut 5 bases from V and 5 bases from J; bases unmatched to any gene: 7. The CDR3 covers 14 residues.

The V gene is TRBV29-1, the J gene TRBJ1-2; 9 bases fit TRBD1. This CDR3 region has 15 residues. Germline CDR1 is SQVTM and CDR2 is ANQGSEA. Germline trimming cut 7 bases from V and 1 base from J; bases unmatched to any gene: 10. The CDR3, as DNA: TGCAGCGCCTTAATGGGACAGGGTATTAACTATGGCTACACCTTC. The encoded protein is CSALMGQGINYGYTF.